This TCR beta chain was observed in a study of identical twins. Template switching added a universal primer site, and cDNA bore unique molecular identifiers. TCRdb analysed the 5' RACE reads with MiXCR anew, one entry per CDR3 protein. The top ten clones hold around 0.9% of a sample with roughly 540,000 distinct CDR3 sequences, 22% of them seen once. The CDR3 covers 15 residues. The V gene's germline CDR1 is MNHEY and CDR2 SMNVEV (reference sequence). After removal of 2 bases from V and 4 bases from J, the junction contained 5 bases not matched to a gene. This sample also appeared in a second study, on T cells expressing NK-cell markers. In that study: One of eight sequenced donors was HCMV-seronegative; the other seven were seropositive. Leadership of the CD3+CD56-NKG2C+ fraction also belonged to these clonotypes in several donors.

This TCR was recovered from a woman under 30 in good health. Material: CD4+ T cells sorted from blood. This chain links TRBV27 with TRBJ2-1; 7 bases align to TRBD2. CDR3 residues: CASSLESSGYNEQFF. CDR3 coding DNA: TGTGCCAGCAGTTTAGAGTCTAGCGGTTACAATGAGCAGTTCTTC.